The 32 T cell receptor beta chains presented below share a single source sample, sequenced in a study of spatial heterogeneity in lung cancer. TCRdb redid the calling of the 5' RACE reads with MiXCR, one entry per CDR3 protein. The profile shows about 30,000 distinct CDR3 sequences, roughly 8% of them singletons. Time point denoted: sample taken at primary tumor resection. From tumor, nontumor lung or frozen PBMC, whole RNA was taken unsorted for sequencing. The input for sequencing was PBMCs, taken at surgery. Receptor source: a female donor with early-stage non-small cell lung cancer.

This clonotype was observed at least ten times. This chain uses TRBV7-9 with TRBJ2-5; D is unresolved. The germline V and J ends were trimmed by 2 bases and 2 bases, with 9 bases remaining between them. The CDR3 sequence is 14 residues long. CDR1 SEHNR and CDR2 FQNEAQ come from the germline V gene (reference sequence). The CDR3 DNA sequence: TGTGCCAGCAGCTTAACGTCCGCTCAAGAGACCCAGTACTTC. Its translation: CASSLTSAQETQYF.

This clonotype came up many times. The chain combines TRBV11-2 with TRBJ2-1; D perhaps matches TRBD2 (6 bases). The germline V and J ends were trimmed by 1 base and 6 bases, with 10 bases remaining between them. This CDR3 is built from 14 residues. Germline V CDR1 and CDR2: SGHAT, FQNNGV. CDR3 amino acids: CASSLAGVSNEQFF. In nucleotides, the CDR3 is TGTGCCAGCAGCTTAGCGGGAGTTAGCAATGAGCAGTTCTTC.

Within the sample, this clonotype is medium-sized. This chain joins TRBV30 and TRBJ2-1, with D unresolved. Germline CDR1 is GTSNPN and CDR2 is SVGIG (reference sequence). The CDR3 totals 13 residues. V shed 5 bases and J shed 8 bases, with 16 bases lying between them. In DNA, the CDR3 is TGTGCCTGGGTCCCTAGGGTGGCCCATGAGCAGTTCTTC. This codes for CAWVPRVAHEQFF.

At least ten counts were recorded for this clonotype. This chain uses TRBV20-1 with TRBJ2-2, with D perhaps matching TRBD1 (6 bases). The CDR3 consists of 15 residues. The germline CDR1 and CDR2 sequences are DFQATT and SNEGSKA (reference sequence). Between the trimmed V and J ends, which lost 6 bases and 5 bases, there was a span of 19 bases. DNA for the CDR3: TGCAGTGCAGGCCGGGGCAGGGGTCTAACCGGGGAGCTGTTTTTT. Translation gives CSAGRGRGLTGELFF.

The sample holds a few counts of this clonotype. CDR3 sequence (DNA): TGCAGCGTTCAATCCGGGACTAAGGGAGGCTGGGATGGCTACACCTTC. Translated, it gives CSVQSGTKGGWDGYTF. V gene TRBV29-1 combines with J gene TRBJ1-2; D possibly corresponds to TRBD1 (5 bases). The V and J ends lost 5 bases and 6 bases respectively, with 25 bases between them. CDR1 is SQVTM, CDR2 ANQGSEA, per germline. This CDR3 region has 16 residues.

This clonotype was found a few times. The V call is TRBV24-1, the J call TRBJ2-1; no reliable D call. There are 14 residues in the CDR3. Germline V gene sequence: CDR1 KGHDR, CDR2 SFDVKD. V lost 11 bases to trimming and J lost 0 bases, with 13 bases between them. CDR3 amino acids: CASGPGSSYNEQFF. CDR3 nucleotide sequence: TGTGCCAGCGGTCCAGGCAGCTCCTACAATGAGCAGTTCTTC.

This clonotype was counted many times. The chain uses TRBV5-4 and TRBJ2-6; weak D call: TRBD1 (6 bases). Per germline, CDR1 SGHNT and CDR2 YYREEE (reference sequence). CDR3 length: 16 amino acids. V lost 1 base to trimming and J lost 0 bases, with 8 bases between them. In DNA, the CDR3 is TGTGCCAGCAGCTTGCAGGGGCGCTCTGGGGCCAACGTCCTGACTTTC. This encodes CASSLQGRSGANVLTF.

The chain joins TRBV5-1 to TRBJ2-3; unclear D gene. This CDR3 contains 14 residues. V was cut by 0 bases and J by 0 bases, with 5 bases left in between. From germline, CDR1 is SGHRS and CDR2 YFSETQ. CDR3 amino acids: CASSLAWSTDTQYF. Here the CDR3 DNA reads TGCGCCAGCAGCTTGGCCTGGAGCACAGATACGCAGTATTTT.

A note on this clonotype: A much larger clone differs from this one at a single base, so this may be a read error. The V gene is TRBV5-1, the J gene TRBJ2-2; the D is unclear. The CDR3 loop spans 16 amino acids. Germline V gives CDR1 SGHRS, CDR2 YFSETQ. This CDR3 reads CTSSLGTATNTGELFF. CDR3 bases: TGCACCAGCAGCTTGGGAACAGCAACAAACACCGGGGAGCTGTTTTTT.

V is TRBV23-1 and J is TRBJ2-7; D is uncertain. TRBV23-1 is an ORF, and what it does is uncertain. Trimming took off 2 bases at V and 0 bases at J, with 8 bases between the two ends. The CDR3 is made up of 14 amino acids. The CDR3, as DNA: TGCGCCAGCAGTCAAAGACTGACCTCCTACGAGCAGTACGTC. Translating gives CASSQRLTSYEQYV.

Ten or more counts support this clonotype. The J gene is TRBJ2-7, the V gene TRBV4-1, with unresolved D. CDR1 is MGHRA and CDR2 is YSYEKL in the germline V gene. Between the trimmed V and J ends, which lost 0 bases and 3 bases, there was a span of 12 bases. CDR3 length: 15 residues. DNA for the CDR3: TGCGCCAGCAGCCAAGAAAGGTCCCCCCGCTACGAGCAGTACTTC. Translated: CASSQERSPRYEQYF.

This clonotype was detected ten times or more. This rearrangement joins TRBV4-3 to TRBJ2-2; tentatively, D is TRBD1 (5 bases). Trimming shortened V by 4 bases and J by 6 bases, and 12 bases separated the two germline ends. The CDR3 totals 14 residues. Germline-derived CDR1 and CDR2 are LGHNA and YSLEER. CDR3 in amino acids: CASSLQGSAGELFF. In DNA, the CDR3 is TGCGCCAGCAGCCTGCAGGGTTCGGCCGGGGAGCTGTTTTTT.

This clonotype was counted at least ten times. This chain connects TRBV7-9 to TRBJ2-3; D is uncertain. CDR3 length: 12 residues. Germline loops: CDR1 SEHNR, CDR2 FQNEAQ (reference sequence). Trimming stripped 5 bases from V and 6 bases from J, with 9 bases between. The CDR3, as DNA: TGTGCCAGCAGCCCTCCAACGGATACGCAGTATTTT. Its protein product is CASSPPTDTQYF. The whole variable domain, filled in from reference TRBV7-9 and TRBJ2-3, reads DTGVSQNPRHKITKRGQNVTFRCDPISEHNRLYWYRQTLGQGPEFLTYFQNEAQLEKSRLLSDRFSAERPKGSFSTLEIQRTEQGDSAMYLCASSPPTDTQYFGPGTRLTVL.

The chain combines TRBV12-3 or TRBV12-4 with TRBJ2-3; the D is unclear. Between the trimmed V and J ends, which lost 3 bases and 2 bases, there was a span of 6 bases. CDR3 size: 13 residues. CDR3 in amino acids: CASSLLYTDTQYF. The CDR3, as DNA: TGTGCCAGCAGTTTGTTATACACAGATACGCAGTATTTT.

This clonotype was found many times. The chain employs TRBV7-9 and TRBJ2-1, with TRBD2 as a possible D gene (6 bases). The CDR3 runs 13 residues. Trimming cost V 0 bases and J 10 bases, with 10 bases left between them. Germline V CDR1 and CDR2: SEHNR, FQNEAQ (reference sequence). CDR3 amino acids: CASSLAQAGEQFF. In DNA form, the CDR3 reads TGTGCCAGCAGCTTAGCGCAGGCGGGGGAGCAGTTCTTC.

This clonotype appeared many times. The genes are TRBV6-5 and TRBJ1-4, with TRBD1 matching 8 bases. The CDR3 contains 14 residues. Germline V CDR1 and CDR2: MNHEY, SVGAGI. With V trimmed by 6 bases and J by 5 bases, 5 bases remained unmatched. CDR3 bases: TGTGCCAGCAGGCCGGGACAGGAGAATGAAAAACTGTTTTTT. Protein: CASRPGQENEKLFF.

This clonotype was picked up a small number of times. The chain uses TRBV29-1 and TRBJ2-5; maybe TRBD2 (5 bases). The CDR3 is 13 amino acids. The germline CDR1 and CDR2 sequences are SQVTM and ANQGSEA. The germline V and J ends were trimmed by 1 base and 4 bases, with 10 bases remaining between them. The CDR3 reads CSVEGWGAETQYF. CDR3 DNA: TGCAGCGTTGAAGGGTGGGGAGCAGAGACCCAGTACTTC. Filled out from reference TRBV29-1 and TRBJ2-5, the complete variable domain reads SAVISQKPSRDICQRGTSLTIQCQVDSQVTMMFWYRQQPGQSLTLIATANQGSEATYESGFVIDKFPISRPNLTFSTLTVSNMSPEDSSIYLCSVEGWGAETQYFGPGTRLLVL.

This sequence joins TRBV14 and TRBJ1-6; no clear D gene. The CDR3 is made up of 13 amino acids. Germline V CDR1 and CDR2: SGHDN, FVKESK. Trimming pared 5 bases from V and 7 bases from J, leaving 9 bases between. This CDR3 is CASSTARNSPLHF. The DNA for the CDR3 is TGTGCCAGCAGCACCGCCAGGAATTCACCCCTCCACTTT.

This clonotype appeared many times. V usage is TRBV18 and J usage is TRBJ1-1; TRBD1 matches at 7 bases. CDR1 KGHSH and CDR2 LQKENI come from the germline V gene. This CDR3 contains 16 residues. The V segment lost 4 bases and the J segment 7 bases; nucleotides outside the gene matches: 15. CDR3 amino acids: CASSLGQTWLAHEAFF. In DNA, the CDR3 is TGTGCCAGCTCACTGGGACAGACGTGGCTAGCGCATGAAGCTTTCTTT.

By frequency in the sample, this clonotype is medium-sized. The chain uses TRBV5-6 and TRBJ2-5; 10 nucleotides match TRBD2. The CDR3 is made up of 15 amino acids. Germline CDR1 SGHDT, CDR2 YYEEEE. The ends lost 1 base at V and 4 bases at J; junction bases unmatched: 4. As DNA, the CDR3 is TGTGCCAGCAGCTTGTGGGCTAGCGGGAGAGAGACCCAGTACTTC. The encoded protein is CASSLWASGRETQYF.

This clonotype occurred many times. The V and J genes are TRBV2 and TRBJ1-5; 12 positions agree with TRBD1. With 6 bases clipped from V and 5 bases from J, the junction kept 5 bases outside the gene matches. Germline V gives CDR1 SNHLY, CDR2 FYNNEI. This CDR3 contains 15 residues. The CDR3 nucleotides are TGTGCCAGCAGGGAGGGGACAGGGGGCCATCAGCCCCAGCATTTT. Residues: CASREGTGGHQPQHF.

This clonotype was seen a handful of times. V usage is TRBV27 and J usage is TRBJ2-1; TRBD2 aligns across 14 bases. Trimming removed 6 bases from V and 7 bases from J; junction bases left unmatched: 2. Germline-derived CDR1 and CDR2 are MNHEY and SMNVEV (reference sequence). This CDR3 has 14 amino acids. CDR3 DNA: TGTGCCAGCAGCGGACTAGCGGGAGGAAATGAGCAGTTCTTC. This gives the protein CASSGLAGGNEQFF.

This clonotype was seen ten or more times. CDR3 residues: CSASRPGRNIGTEAFF. DNA for the CDR3: TGCAGTGCTTCCCGCCCAGGGAGGAATATAGGGACTGAAGCTTTCTTT. V gene TRBV20-1 combines with J gene TRBJ1-1; the D gene is possibly TRBD1 (5 bases). Deletions cut 5 bases from V and 5 bases from J, with 24 bases between. The CDR3 is 16 amino acids. Germline V CDR1 and CDR2: DFQATT, SNEGSKA (reference sequence).

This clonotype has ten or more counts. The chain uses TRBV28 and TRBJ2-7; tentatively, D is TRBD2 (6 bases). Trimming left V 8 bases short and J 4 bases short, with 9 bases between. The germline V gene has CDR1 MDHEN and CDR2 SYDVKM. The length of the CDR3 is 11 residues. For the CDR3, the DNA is TGTGCCAGCTCGCGGGGATACGAGCAGTACGTC. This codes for CASSRGYEQYV.

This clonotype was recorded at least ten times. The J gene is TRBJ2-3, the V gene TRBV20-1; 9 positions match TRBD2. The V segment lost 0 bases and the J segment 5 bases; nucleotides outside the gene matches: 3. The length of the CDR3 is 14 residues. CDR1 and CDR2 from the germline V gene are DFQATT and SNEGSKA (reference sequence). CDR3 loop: CSARDFSGRDTQYF. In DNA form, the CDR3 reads TGCAGTGCTAGAGATTTTAGCGGGAGAGATACGCAGTATTTT.

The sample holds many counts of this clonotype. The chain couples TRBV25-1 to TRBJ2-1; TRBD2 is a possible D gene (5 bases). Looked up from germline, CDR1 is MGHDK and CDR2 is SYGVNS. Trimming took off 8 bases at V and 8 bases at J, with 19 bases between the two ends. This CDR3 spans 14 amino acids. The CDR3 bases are TGTGCCAGCGGGAGAAACGGAGACGTCGATGAGCAGTTCTTC. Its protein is CASGRNGDVDEQFF.

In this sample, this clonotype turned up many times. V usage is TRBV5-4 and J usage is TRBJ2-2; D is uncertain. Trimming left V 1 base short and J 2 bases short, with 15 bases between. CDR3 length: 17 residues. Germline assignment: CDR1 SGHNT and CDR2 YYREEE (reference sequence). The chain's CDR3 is CASSLTFQLRNTGELFF. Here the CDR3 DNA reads TGTGCCAGCAGCTTGACGTTTCAGCTCAGAAACACCGGGGAGCTGTTTTTT.

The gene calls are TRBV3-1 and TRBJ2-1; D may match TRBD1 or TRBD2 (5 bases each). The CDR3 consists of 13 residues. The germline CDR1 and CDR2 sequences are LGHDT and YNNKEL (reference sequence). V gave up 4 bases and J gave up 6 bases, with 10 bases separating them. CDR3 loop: CASSPGTSNEQFF. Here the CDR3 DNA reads TGTGCCAGCAGCCCGGGGACGAGCAATGAGCAGTTCTTC.

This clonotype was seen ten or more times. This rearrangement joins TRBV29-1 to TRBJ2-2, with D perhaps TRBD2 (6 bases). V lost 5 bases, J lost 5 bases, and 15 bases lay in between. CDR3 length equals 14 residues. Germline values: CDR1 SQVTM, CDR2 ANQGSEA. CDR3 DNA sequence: TGCAGCGTTTCTCACGCGGGAAGGACCGGGGAGCTGTTTTTT. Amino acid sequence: CSVSHAGRTGELFF.

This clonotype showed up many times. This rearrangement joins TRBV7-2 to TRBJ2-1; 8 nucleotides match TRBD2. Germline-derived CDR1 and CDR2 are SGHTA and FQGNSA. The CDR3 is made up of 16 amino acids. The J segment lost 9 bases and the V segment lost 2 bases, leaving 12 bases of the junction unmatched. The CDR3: CASSLQTGRARGEQFF. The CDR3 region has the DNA TGTGCCAGCAGCTTACAAACCGGGAGGGCTAGGGGTGAGCAGTTCTTC.

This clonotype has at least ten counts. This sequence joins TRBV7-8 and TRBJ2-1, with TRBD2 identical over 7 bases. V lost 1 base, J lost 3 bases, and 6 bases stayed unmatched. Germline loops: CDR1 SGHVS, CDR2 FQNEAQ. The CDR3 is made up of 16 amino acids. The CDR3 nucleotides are TGTGCCAGCAGCTTAGAGTTTGGCGGGAGCTACAATGAGCAGTTCTTC. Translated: CASSLEFGGSYNEQFF.

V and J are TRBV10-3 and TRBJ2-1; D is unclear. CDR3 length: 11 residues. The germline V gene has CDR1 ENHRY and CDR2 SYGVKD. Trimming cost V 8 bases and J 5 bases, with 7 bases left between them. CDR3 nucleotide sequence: TGTGCCATCCTAGAAAACAATGAGCAGTTCTTC. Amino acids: CAILENNEQFF.